The 26 T cell receptor beta chains below were found in one sample sequenced in a study of T cells after yellow fever vaccination. TCRdb processed the 5' RACE reads anew with MiXCR; each CDR3 protein has one entry. Of around 250,000 distinct CDR3 sequences in the sample, 6.9% were seen once. This specimen was CD4+ T cells sorted from PBMCs, taken 15 days after the yellow fever booster vaccination. Receptors were obtained from a man aged 25-45 years who received the YFV17D yellow fever vaccine.

Notes on this clonotype: This may come from a read error, since a much larger clone is one base off. The chain employs TRBV11-2 and TRBJ2-5; maybe TRBD1 (6 bases). The V end lost 7 bases, the J end lost 5 bases, and 14 bases lay between the germline ends. CDR1 and CDR2 from the germline V gene are SGHAT and FQNNGV. The CDR3 covers 13 residues. CDR3 DNA sequence: TGTGCCAGCATCCCAGGGGACATGGAGACCCAGTACTTC. It yields the protein CASIPGDMETQYF.

This clonotype was picked up a small number of times. The chain is built from TRBV4-3 and TRBJ2-1; no clear D. V shed 5 bases and J shed 4 bases, with 12 bases lying between them. The CDR3 extends over 14 amino acids. The germline V gene encodes CDR1 LGHNA and CDR2 YSLEER. CDR3 in amino acids: CASSSLLSYNEQFF. The CDR3 nucleotides are TGCGCCAGCAGCTCTCTCCTCTCGTACAATGAGCAGTTCTTC.

This clonotype was recorded many times. CDR3 loop: CASTLDREGNTEAFF. CDR3 coding DNA: TGTGCCAGCACTTTGGACAGGGAAGGAAACACTGAAGCTTTCTTT. The V and J genes are TRBV6-5 and TRBJ1-1; 8 bases align to TRBD1. V was clipped by 7 bases and J by 2 bases; unmatched bases: 9. CDR1 and CDR2 from the germline V gene are MNHEY and SVGAGI. The CDR3 contains 15 residues.

This clonotype was seen many times. CDR3 nucleotides: TGTGCCAGCAGCCTGAAACCGAACACTGAAGCTTTCTTT. Translating it yields CASSLKPNTEAFF. The V call is TRBV6-6, the J call TRBJ1-1; D remains unclear. Trimming removed 6 bases from V and 1 base from J, with 9 bases in between. Germline CDR1 MNHNY, CDR2 SVGAGI (reference sequence). The CDR3 runs to 13 residues.

The rearrangement joins TRBV27 to TRBJ2-3; possible D gene TRBD1, 5 bases. This CDR3 is 14 amino acids long. Germline V gene data show CDR1 as MNHEY and CDR2 as SMNVEV (reference sequence). Trimming cost V 5 bases and J 7 bases, with 16 bases left between them. CDR3 sequence (DNA): TGTGCCAGCAGTCCAGGCCAGGGCCCGTATACGCAGTATTTT. It yields the protein CASSPGQGPYTQYF.

This clonotype was seen a handful of times. The rearrangement links TRBV18 to TRBJ2-7; 7 positions match TRBD2. Unmatched junction bases numbered 8, after V lost 1 base and J lost 5 bases. Looked up from germline, CDR1 is KGHSH and CDR2 is LQKENI. The CDR3 runs to 15 residues. The CDR3: CASSPRLREFHEQYF. CDR3 in DNA: TGTGCCAGCTCACCACGTCTGCGGGAGTTCCACGAGCAGTACTTC. Variable domain in full (rest from reference TRBV18 and TRBJ2-7): NAGVMQNPRHLVRRRGQEARLRCSPMKGHSHVYWYRQLPEEGLKFMVYLQKENIIDESGMPKERFSAEFPKEGPSILRIQQVVRGDSAAYFCASSPRLREFHEQYFGPGTRLTVT.

In its sample, this clonotype was seen many times. The chain employs TRBV20-1 and TRBJ2-7; 7 bases align to TRBD1. V lost 0 bases and J lost 3; bases outside the gene matches: 2. CDR1 and CDR2 (germline): DFQATT, SNEGSKA (reference sequence). The CDR3 runs to 13 residues. In nucleotides, the CDR3 is TGCAGTGCTAGAGATGCAGGGGGCTACGAGCAGTACTTC. Translated: CSARDAGGYEQYF.

This clonotype was recorded a few times. The chain is built from TRBV7-3 and TRBJ2-6; D unclear. The germline V gene has CDR1 SGHTA and CDR2 FQGTGA. The CDR3 is 14 residues long. The V end was cut by 5 bases, the J end by 2 bases, with 7 bases between. Here the CDR3 reads CASSSRAGANVLTF. CDR3 nucleotide sequence: TGTGCCAGCAGCAGCCGGGCTGGGGCCAACGTCCTGACTTTC.

This chain links TRBV6-9 with TRBJ1-4; no clear D gene. Trimming removed 8 bases at V and 4 bases at J, with 11 bases between. Germline V gene data show CDR1 as MNHGY and CDR2 as SVAAGI. The CDR3 runs to 13 residues. CDR3 protein: CASPGEDNEKLFF. CDR3 nucleotide sequence: TGTGCCAGCCCCGGGGAGGATAATGAAAAACTGTTTTTT.

This clonotype was counted many times. The V gene is TRBV5-1, the J gene TRBJ2-1; D not certain. With 4 bases removed from V and 4 bases from J, the gap between germline ends came to 12 bases. CDR1 SGHRS and CDR2 YFSETQ come from the germline V gene. The CDR3 length is 14 residues. The CDR3 DNA reads TGCGCCAGCAGCAAAAGTCCAGTATACAATGAGCAGTTCTTC. It codes for CASSKSPVYNEQFF. Based on the CDR3 plus reference TRBV5-1 and TRBJ2-1, the full variable domain is KAGVTQTPRYLIKTRGQQVTLSCSPISGHRSVSWYQQTPGQGLQFLFEYFSETQRNKGNFPGRFSGRQFSNSRSEMNVSTLELGDSALYLCASSKSPVYNEQFFGPGTRLTVL.

In its sample, this clonotype was seen many times. The genes are TRBV30 and TRBJ2-7; TRBD1 agrees at 8 bases. The CDR3 runs 14 residues. V was pared by 2 bases and J by 6 bases, with 9 bases of the junction left unmatched. The germline V gene encodes CDR1 GTSNPN and CDR2 SVGIG (reference sequence). As DNA, the CDR3 is TGTGCCTGGAGTTATCAGGGGGCCTTGAGCGAGCAGTACTTC. Amino acids: CAWSYQGALSEQYF.

This clonotype was detected ten times or more. The chain recombines TRBV28 with TRBJ1-2; unclear D gene. Germline values: CDR1 MDHEN, CDR2 SYDVKM. This CDR3 is 12 amino acids long. With 10 bases removed from V and 1 base from J, the gap between germline ends came to 10 bases. The CDR3 is CATAQYNYGYTF. CDR3 DNA sequence: TGTGCCACCGCTCAGTATAACTATGGCTACACCTTC.

In this sample, this clonotype turned up many times. The chain employs TRBV7-9 and TRBJ2-7; D perhaps matches TRBD1 (6 bases). This CDR3 contains 11 residues. CDR1 and CDR2 (germline): SEHNR, FQNEAQ (reference sequence). The CDR3 coding sequence is TGTGCTCTCGAGGGGGCCTACGAGCAGTACTTC. Translation gives CALEGAYEQYF.

This clonotype was counted only a few times. The chain joins TRBV7-9 to TRBJ2-7; 9 bases map to TRBD1. Trimming cost V 2 bases and J 4 bases; bases outside gene matches: 3. The V gene's germline CDR1 is SEHNR and CDR2 FQNEAQ (reference sequence). The CDR3 is made up of 14 amino acids. In DNA, the CDR3 is TGTGCCAGCAGCTTACGGACAGGGGCATACGAGCAGTACTTC. Its translation: CASSLRTGAYEQYF.

This clonotype showed up many times. The chain links TRBV12-3 or TRBV12-4 to TRBJ2-2; 8 positions agree with TRBD1. V dropped 8 bases and J dropped 1; count of bases not matched to a gene: 9. The CDR3 has 16 residues. CDR3 residues: CASDRGQTGNTGELFF. DNA of the CDR3: TGTGCCAGCGACAGGGGCCAGACTGGGAACACCGGGGAGCTGTTTTTT.

This clonotype has a handful of counts. The V call is TRBV24-1, the J call TRBJ2-3, with 9 bases that match TRBD2. CDR1 KGHDR and CDR2 SFDVKD come from the germline V gene. V dropped 0 bases and J dropped 5; count of bases not matched to a gene: 5. The CDR3 is 16 residues long. The CDR3 here is CATSDLASGMVDTQYF. CDR3 in DNA: TGTGCCACCAGTGATTTGGCTAGCGGGATGGTAGATACGCAGTATTTT.

This sequence joins TRBV20-1 and TRBJ1-3; 8 positions agree with TRBD1. In germline, CDR1 is DFQATT, CDR2 SNEGSKA (reference sequence). This CDR3 region has 13 residues. J was trimmed by 2 bases and V by 3 bases; bases with no gene match: 0. CDR3 sequence: CSASRGPGNTIYF. The DNA of the CDR3 is TGCAGTGCTAGCAGGGGGCCTGGAAACACCATATATTTT.

This clonotype was detected many times. CDR3 protein: CASSDRSGSFHEQFF. The CDR3 DNA sequence: TGCGCCAGCAGCGACCGGAGCGGGTCGTTTCATGAGCAGTTCTTC. The chain recombines TRBV5-1 with TRBJ2-1, with D perhaps TRBD2 (6 bases). The ends were cut back, 4 bases at V and 8 bases at J, with 19 bases in the middle. The CDR3 is made up of 15 amino acids. Germline V gene lookup returns CDR1 SGHRS and CDR2 YFSETQ.

This clonotype was counted once. A much larger clone is a single base away; this may be a read error. The V gene is TRBV28, the J gene TRBJ2-7; D gene uncertain. Looked up from germline, CDR1 is MDHEN and CDR2 is SYDVKM. The CDR3 has 12 residues. The V end was cut by 10 bases, the J end by 6 bases, with 16 bases between. CDR3 amino acids: CATDVPKGEQYF. The CDR3 nucleotides are TGTGCCACAGACGTACCTAAGGGCGAGCAGTACTTC.

There are many counts of this clonotype. The rearrangement joins TRBV4-3 to TRBJ2-1; a possible D gene is TRBD1 (5 bases). The germline gives CDR1 LGHNA, CDR2 YSLEER. The CDR3 is made up of 14 amino acids. With 4 bases removed from V and 5 bases from J, the gap between germline ends came to 12 bases. The CDR3 reads CASSPGPANNEQFF. The CDR3 nucleotides are TGCGCCAGCAGCCCAGGGCCCGCAAACAATGAGCAGTTCTTC.

This clonotype was detected only a few times. V is TRBV5-1 and J is TRBJ2-5; D tentatively fits TRBD1 or TRBD2 (5 bases each). The V gene's germline CDR1 is SGHRS and CDR2 YFSETQ. Trimming pared 4 bases from V and 5 bases from J, leaving 18 bases between. The CDR3 runs 15 residues. The CDR3: CASSPPGAGGETQYF. The DNA for the CDR3 is TGCGCCAGCAGCCCCCCCGGGGCGGGTGGGGAGACCCAGTACTTC. Full variable domain (missing parts from reference TRBV5-1 and TRBJ2-5): KAGVTQTPRYLIKTRGQQVTLSCSPISGHRSVSWYQQTPGQGLQFLFEYFSETQRNKGNFPGRFSGRQFSNSRSEMNVSTLELGDSALYLCASSPPGAGGETQYFGPGTRLLVL.

The chain carries TRBV5-1 and TRBJ2-3; D not resolved. Per germline, CDR1 SGHRS and CDR2 YFSETQ. V shed 5 bases and J shed 1 base, with 5 bases lying between them. The CDR3 runs 12 residues. The CDR3 DNA reads as TGCGCCAGCAGGGACGGCACAGATACGCAGTATTTT. Its translation is CASRDGTDTQYF.

Ten or more counts support this clonotype. The genes are TRBV30 and TRBJ2-1, with 7 bases identical to TRBD2. Germline values: CDR1 GTSNPN, CDR2 SVGIG (reference sequence). The CDR3 spans 16 residues. Unmatched junction bases numbered 15, after V lost 3 bases and J lost 7 bases. CDR3 residues: CAWSWSRQKGGNEQFF. As DNA, the CDR3 is TGTGCCTGGAGCTGGTCTCGCCAAAAGGGAGGGAATGAGCAGTTCTTC.

This clonotype was picked up many times. V and J are TRBV20-1 and TRBJ2-7; 11 bases align to TRBD2. The CDR3 is 16 residues long. Germline V gene data show CDR1 as DFQATT and CDR2 as SNEGSKA (reference sequence). V shed 3 bases, J shed 4 bases, and the junction held 11 bases outside the gene matches. The CDR3 bases are TGCAGTGCTAGGGGGACCGGGACTAGCGGAGATTACGAGCAGTACTTC. This sequence encodes CSARGTGTSGDYEQYF.

This clonotype was counted ten times or more. The CDR3 sequence is CASSDLGLYSYEQYF. CDR3 DNA sequence: TGTGCCAGCAGCGATCTCGGGTTATACTCCTACGAGCAGTACTTC. This rearrangement joins TRBV7-9 to TRBJ2-7; no reliable D call. The CDR3 totals 15 residues. Trimming stripped 5 bases from V and 0 bases from J, with 14 bases between. The germline CDR1 and CDR2 sequences are SEHNR and FQNEAQ (reference sequence).

This clonotype was seen a few times. The gene calls are TRBV7-2 and TRBJ2-3; TRBD1 matches at 9 bases. In germline, CDR1 is SGHTA, CDR2 FQGNSA. V gave up 5 bases and J gave up 7 bases; unmatched junction bases: 10. This CDR3 is built from 15 residues. The CDR3 nucleotides read TGTGCCAGCAGCAGGGGACAGGGAGTCACTAATACGCAGTATTTT. Translating gives CASSRGQGVTNTQYF.